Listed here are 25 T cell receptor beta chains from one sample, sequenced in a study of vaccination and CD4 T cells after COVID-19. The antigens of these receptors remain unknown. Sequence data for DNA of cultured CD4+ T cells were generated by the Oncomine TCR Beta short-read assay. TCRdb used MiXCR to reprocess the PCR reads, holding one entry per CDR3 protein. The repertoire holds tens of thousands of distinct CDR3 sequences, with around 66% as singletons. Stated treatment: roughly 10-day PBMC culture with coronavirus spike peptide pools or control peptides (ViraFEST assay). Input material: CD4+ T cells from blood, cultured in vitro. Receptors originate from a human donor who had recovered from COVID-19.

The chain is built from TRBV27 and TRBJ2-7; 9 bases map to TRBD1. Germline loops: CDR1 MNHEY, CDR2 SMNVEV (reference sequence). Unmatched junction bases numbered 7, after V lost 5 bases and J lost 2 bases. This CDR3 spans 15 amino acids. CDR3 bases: TGTGCCAGCAGTCTAAACCGGGACAGGGCCTACGAGCAGTACTTC. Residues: CASSLNRDRAYEQYF.

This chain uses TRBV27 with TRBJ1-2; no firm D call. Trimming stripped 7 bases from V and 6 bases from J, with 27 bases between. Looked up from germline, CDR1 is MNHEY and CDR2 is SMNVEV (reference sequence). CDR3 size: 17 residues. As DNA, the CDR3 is TGTGCCAGCACTCATCTTCGGGGTAAGGGTTCGGTTGATGGCTACACCTTC. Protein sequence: CASTHLRGKGSVDGYTF.

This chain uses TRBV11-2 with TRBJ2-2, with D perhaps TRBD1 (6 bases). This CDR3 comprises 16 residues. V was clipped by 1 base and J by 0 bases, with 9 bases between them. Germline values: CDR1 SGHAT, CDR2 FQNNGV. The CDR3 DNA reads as TGTGCCAGCAGCTTAGGGCAGGGGCCGAACACCGGGGAGCTGTTTTTT. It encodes CASSLGQGPNTGELFF.

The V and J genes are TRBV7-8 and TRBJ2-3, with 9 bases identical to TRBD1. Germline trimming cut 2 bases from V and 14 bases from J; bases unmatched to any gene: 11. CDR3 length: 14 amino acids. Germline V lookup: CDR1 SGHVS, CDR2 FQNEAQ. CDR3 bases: TGTGCCAGCAGCTTAAGGTGGTTACAGGGGGCGCCGTATTTT. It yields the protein CASSLRWLQGAPYF.

CDR3 residues: CASSPRDRISGNTIYF. In DNA form, the CDR3 reads TGTGCCAGCAGCCCCCGGGACAGGATCTCTGGAAACACCATATATTTT. The chain uses TRBV7-8 and TRBJ1-3; 8 bases are a match to TRBD1. The CDR3 runs 16 residues. CDR1 and CDR2 from the germline V gene are SGHVS and FQNEAQ. J lost 0 bases, V lost 5 bases, and 6 bases had no gene match.

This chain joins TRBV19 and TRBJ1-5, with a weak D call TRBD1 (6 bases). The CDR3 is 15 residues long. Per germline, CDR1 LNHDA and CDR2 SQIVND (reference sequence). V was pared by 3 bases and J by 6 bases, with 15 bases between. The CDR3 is CASSISRGASQPQHF. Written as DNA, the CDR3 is TGTGCCAGTAGTATTTCCAGGGGCGCCAGTCAGCCCCAGCATTTT.

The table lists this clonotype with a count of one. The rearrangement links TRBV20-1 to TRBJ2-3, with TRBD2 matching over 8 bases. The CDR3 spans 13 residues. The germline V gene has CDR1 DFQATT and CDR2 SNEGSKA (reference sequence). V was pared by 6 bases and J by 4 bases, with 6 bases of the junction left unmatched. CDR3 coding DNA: TGCAGTGCCGCCAGCGGGAGCGCAGATACGCAGTATTTT. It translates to CSAASGSADTQYF.

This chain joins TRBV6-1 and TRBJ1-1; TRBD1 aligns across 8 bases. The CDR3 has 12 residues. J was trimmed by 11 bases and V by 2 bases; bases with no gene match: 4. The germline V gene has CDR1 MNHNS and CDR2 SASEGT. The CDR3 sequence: CASSEQGAGAFF. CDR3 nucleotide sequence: TGTGCCAGCAGTGAACAGGGGGCTGGGGCTTTCTTT.

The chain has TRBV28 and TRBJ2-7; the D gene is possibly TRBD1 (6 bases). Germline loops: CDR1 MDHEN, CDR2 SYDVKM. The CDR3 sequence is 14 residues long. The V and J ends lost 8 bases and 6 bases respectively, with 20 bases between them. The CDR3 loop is CASVFRPGDSEQYF. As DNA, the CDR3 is TGTGCCAGCGTTTTCCGGCCAGGGGATTCCGAGCAGTACTTC.

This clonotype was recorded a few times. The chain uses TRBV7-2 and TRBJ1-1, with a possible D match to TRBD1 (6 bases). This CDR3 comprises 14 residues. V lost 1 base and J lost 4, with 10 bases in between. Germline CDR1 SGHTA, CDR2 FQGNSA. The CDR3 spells CASSLVGGVTEAFF. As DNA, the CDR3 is TGTGCCAGCAGCTTAGTAGGGGGAGTCACTGAAGCTTTCTTT.

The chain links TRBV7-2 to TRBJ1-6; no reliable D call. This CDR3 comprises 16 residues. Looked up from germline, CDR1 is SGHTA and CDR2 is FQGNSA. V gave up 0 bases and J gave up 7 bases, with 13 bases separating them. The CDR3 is CASSLAYGVPNSPLHF. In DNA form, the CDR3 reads TGTGCCAGCAGCTTAGCGTATGGGGTCCCGAATTCACCCCTCCACTTT.

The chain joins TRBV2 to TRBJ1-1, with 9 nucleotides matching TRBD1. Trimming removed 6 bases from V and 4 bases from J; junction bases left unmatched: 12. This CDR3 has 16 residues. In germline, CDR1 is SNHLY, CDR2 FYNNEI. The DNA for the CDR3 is TGTGCCAGCAGAGCCGGGACAGGGCGGGCGGGCACTGAAGCTTTCTTT. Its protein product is CASRAGTGRAGTEAFF. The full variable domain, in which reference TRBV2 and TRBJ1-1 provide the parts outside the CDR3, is EPEVTQTPSHQVTQMGQEVILRCVPISNHLYFYWYRQILGQKVEFLVSFYNNEISEKSEIFDDQFSVERPDGSNFTLKIRSTKLEDSAMYFCASRAGTGRAGTEAFFGQGTRLTVV.

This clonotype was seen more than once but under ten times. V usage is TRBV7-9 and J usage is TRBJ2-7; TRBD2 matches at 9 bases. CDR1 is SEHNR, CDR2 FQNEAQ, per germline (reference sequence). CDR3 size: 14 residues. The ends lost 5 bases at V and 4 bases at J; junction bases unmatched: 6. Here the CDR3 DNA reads TGTGCCAGCAGCCATAGCGGGAGTGGGTACGAGCAGTACTTC. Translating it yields CASSHSGSGYEQYF.

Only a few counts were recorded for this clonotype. CDR3 sequence (DNA): TGTGCCAGCAGCTTAGCGTATACCTTCCAAGAGACCCAGTACTTC. As protein: CASSLAYTFQETQYF. The chain employs TRBV7-8 and TRBJ2-5; D is unresolved. The germline V and J ends were trimmed by 0 bases and 1 base, with 9 bases remaining between them. The CDR3 is made up of 15 amino acids. Germline V CDR1 and CDR2: SGHVS, FQNEAQ. Filled out from reference TRBV7-8 and TRBJ2-5, the complete variable domain reads GAGVSQSPRYKVAKRGQDVALRCDPISGHVSLFWYQQALGQGPEFLTYFQNEAQLDKSGLPSDRFFAERPEGSVSTLKIQRTQQEDSAVYLCASSLAYTFQETQYFGPGTRLLVL.

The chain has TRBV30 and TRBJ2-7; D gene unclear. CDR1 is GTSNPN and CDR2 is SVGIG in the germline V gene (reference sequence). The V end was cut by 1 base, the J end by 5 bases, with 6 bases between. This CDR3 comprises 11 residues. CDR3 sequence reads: CAWSERNEQYF. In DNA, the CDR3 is TGTGCCTGGAGTGAGAGAAACGAGCAGTACTTC. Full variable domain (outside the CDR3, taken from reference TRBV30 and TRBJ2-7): SQTIHQWPATLVQPVGSPLSLECTVEGTSNPNLYWYRQAAGRGLQLLFYSVGIGQISSEVPQNLSASRPQDRQFILSSKKLLLSDSGFYLCAWSERNEQYFGPGTRLTVT.

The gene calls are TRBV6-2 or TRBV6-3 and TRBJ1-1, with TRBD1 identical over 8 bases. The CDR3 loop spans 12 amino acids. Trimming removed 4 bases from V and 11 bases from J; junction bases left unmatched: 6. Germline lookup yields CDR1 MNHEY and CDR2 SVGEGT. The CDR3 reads CASSFGQGGAFF. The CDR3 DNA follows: TGTGCCAGCAGTTTCGGACAGGGAGGTGCTTTCTTT.

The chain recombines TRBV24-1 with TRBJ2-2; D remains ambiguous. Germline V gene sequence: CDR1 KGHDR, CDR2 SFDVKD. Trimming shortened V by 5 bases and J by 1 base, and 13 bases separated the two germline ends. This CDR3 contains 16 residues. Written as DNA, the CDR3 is TGTGCCACCAGTGGGATCGAAGGAAGGAACACCGGGGAGCTGTTTTTT. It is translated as CATSGIEGRNTGELFF.

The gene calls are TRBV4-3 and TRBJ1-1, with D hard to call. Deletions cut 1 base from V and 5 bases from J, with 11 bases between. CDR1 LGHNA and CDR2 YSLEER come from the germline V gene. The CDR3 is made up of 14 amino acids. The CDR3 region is CASSQGLGYTEAFF. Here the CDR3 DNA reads TGCGCCAGCAGCCAAGGGTTAGGATATACTGAAGCTTTCTTT.

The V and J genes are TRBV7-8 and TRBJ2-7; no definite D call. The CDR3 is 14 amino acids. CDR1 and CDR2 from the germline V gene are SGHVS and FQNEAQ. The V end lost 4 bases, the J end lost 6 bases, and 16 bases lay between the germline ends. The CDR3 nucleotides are TGTGCCAGCAGCTCCCGTTGGGGTATGGGCGAGCAGTACTTC. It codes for CASSSRWGMGEQYF.

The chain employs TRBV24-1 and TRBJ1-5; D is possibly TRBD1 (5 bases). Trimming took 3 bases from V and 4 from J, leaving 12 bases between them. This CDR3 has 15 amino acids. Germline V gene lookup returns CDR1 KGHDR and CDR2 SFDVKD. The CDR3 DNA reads TGTGCCACCAGTGATCGGGCAGGGTGGAATCAGCCCCAGCATTTT. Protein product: CATSDRAGWNQPQHF.

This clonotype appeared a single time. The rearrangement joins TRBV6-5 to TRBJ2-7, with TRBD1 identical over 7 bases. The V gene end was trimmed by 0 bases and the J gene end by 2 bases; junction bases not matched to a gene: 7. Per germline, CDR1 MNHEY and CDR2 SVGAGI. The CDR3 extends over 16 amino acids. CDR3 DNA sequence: TGTGCCAGCAGTTACTCGCGAGGGGGCATGACCTACGAGCAGTACTTC. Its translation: CASSYSRGGMTYEQYF.

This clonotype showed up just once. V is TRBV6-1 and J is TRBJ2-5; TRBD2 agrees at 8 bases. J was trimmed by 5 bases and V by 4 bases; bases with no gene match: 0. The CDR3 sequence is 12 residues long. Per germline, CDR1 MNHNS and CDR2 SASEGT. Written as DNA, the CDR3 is TGTGCCAGCAGTGCGGGAGGGGAGACCCAGTACTTC. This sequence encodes CASSAGGETQYF.

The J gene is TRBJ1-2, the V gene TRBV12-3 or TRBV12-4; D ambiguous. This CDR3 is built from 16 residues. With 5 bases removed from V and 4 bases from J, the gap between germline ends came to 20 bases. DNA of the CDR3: TGTGCCAGCAGTCTACGGGAGGGCTTAAGACCCTATGGCTACACCTTC. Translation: CASSLREGLRPYGYTF.

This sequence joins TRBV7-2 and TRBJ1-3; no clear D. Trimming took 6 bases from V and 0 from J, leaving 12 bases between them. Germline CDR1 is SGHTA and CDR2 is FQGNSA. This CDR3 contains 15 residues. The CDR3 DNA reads TGTGCCAGCAGTAGCGGTAGGCTCTCTGGAAACACCATATATTTT. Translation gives CASSSGRLSGNTIYF.

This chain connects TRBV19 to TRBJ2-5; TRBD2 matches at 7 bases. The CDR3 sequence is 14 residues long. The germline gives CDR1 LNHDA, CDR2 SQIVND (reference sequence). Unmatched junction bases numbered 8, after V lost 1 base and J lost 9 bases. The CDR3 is CASSIGGGDSAQYF. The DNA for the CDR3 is TGTGCCAGTAGTATAGGTGGGGGGGATTCGGCCCAGTACTTC.